A single sample gave rise to the 3 T cell receptor beta chains below, sequenced in a study of blood T cell repertoires in COVID-19. Produced via immunoSEQ multiplex PCR; TCRdb's table is partial and in-frame only. Of 81,000 or so clones listed, 75% to 90% are singletons. Sequenced: peripheral blood. The receptors originated from an older man with active or convalescent COVID-19.

The rearrangement joins TRBV29-1 to TRBJ1-2; 9 bases align to TRBD1. The CDR3 covers 12 residues. Germline assignment: CDR1 SQVTM and CDR2 ANQGSEA. After removal of 3 bases from V and 4 bases from J, the junction contained 0 bases not matched to a gene. CDR3 loop: CSVETGGYGYTF. DNA of the CDR3: TGCAGCGTTGAGACAGGGGGCTATGGCTACACCTTC. Full variable domain (rest looked up from reference TRBV29-1 and TRBJ1-2): SAVISQKPSRDICQRGTSLTIQCQVDSQVTMMFWYRQQPGQSLTLIATANQGSEATYESGFVIDKFPISRPNLTFSTLTVSNMSPEDSSIYLCSVETGGYGYTFGSGTRLTVV.

The chain has TRBV12-3 or TRBV12-4 and TRBJ2-5, with D perhaps TRBD2 (6 bases). V dropped 3 bases and J dropped 5 bases, with 10 bases sitting between them. The CDR3 has 13 amino acids. CDR3 bases: TGTGCCAGCAGTTTTGCGGGGCCTGAGACCCAGTACTTC. It specifies CASSFAGPETQYF.

CDR3 in DNA: TGTGCCAGCAGCTTACAGGGTTTGGAGACCCAGTACTTC. This encodes CASSLQGLETQYF. The chain combines TRBV7-9 with TRBJ2-5; D might be TRBD1 (5 bases). The CDR3 is 13 residues long. Looked up from germline, CDR1 is SEHNR and CDR2 is FQNEAQ (reference sequence). V lost 2 bases and J lost 5, with 9 bases in between.